This T cell receptor (beta chain) came from a study of blood T cell repertoires in COVID-19. The germline V and J ends were trimmed by 4 bases and 6 bases, with 12 bases remaining between them. Germline V lookup: CDR1 MNHNY, CDR2 SVGAGI (reference sequence). CDR3 size: 13 residues. Sequenced by immunoSEQ multiplex PCR; TCRdb stores in-frame clones only, minus some. The sample holds 15,000 or so clones; approximately 89% are singletons and the top ten take 9% to 15%. Sequenced sample: peripheral blood. V is TRBV6-6 and J is TRBJ1-1; D unresolved. This clonotype was obtained from a human donor in a cohort sampled during active COVID-19. The CDR3 DNA follows: TGTGCCAGCAGTTTCCCTTTTCCAGCTGAAGCTTTCTTT. Protein: CASSFPFPAEAFF.